This T cell receptor (beta chain) was sequenced in a study of T cell responses to AZD1222 COVID-19 vaccine. Overall study results and limits: Nearly half of spike-specific TCRs reportedly target variant regions that are unmutated in the B.1.351 and B.1.1.7 variants. Following two doses of AZD1222, Spike-specific TCR breadth and depth rose. At baseline, seropositivity was found in only 5 to 7 AZD1222 recipients. Most donors were white British, females outnumbered males, and clonal diversity was possibly underestimated.

Sequenced by immunoSEQ multiplex PCR; TCRdb stores in-frame clones only, minus some. The data contain about 83,000 clones, more than 70% of them singletons. Comment on this clone: What it recognizes is unknown.

This specimen consisted of peripheral blood, obtained on day 0 of AZD1222 vaccination. The receptor's source is an adult in good health.

For the CDR3, the DNA is TGTGCCAGCAGCGCGGACAGTCTGGAGGGACCCCAGCATTTT. Protein: CASSADSLEGPQHF. The genes are TRBV9 and TRBJ1-5; weak D call: TRBD1 (6 bases). The CDR3 is made up of 14 amino acids. CDR1 SGDLS and CDR2 YYNGEE come from the germline V gene. The V end lost 3 bases, the J end lost 10 bases, and 17 bases lay between the germline ends. The variable domain in full, with the rest retrieved from reference TRBV9 and TRBJ1-5, is DSGVTQTPKHLITATGQRVTLRCSPRSGDLSVYWYQQSLDQGLQFLIQYYNGEERAKGNILERFSAQQFPDLHSELNLSSLELGDSALYFCASSADSLEGPQHFGDGTRLSIL.